The clone carrying this TCR beta chain was counted at least ten times. Its specificity is not known. TCR beta CDR3 regions were amplified from RNA. HTBI primers were used for first-round RT-PCR of the TCR CDR3. MiXCR, run by TCRdb on the multiplex PCR reads, gives a single entry per CDR3 protein. The sample holds approximately 590,000 distinct CDR3 sequences, around 14% seen once. Pregnant or lactating patients were excluded, as were those with uncontrolled infection or other autoimmune disease. It was around 10 ml of fresh peripheral blood that supplied the PBMCs. The sample belongs to a study of T cells in Graves' hyperthyroidism and ophthalmopathy. General observations from the study: Separation of ophthalmopathy from stable hyperthyroidism was achieved by a 13 V-J model.

The J segment lost 7 bases and the V segment lost 2 bases, leaving 12 bases of the junction unmatched. CDR1 is SGHTA, CDR2 FQGNSA, per germline. This CDR3 contains 18 residues. The J gene is TRBJ2-1, the V gene TRBV7-2; 12 nucleotides agree with TRBD2. This receptor was taken from a woman aged 25 to 39 with Graves' hyperthyroidism. The sample taken for sequencing was blood. Written as DNA, the CDR3 is TGTGCCAGCAGCTTATCCCAACCGGGACTAGCGGGTGGAAATGAGCAGTTCTTC. Its translation: CASSLSQPGLAGGNEQFF.